This T cell receptor beta chain was captured in a study of tumor-infiltrating lymphocytes in localized non-small cell lung cancer. Study overall: From each patient, both tumor and uninvolved lung, non-adjacent to tumor, were sampled.

Assay: immunoSEQ multiplex PCR; the TCRdb copy retains only in-frame clones and omits some. The sample records 9,500 to 13,000 clones, 50% to 75% being singletons. Note on this clone: Its specificity is not known.

CDR1 and CDR2 (germline): SQVTM, ANQGSEA. This CDR3 is 12 amino acids long. General study results and limits: T-cell fraction did not differ between immunotypes IM1 and IM2.

The chain is built from TRBV29-1 and TRBJ2-7, with unresolved D. This TCR was sampled from a human donor with non-small cell lung cancer. Sequencing was performed on uninvolved lung tissue not adjacent to the tumor. The CDR3 sequence: CTRQVLPYEQYF. In nucleotides, the CDR3 is TGCACACGTCAAGTTTTACCGTACGAGCAGTACTTC.